This T cell receptor beta chain emerged from a study of CD8 T cells in Susac syndrome. Random-hexamer reverse transcription was applied to about 0.45 to 1 ug RNA. By means of immunoSEQ multiplex PCR, TCR beta CDR3 spanning 54 Vbeta and 13 Jbeta underwent amplification. TCRdb passed the immunoSEQ multiplex PCR reads through MiXCR, listing each CDR3 protein once. The table shows 140,000 to 150,000 distinct CDR3 sequences, with less than 95% occurring only once. From germline, CDR1 is GTSNPN and CDR2 SVGIG (reference sequence). V was shortened by 0 bases and J by 0 bases, with 5 bases between the two germline ends. The CDR3 is 13 amino acids. This clonotype was observed a single time. Its antigen is unidentified. Study-wide results and limits: As the study acknowledged, the number of individuals who were part of its TCR sequencing and HLA analysis was relatively small.

Sequencing of TCR beta was performed on blood CD8+ T cells and on blood CD4+ T cells. The healthy controls were matched to patients by age and sex. Sequences were obtained from CD4+ T cells from PBMCs. The chain couples TRBV30 to TRBJ1-1; no definite D call. The receptor was isolated from a human donor in good health. The CDR3 sequence: CAWSVQLNTEAFF. CDR3 nucleotides: TGTGCCTGGAGTGTACAGCTGAACACTGAAGCTTTCTTT.